The entry below describes one T cell receptor beta chain. Germline V gives CDR1 SNHLY, CDR2 FYNNEI. The V end was cut by 7 bases, the J end by 4 bases, with 7 bases between. The CDR3 totals 11 residues. This table comes from immunoSEQ multiplex PCR, and its TCRdb copy is limited to in-frame clones, with some not included. The repertoire holds roughly 190,000 clones, about 70% seen once, with roughly 8.7% in the top ten. This entry belongs to a study of blood T cell repertoires in COVID-19. Sequenced: peripheral blood. The receptor's source is a woman aged 45-65 years with active or convalescent COVID-19. V gene TRBV2 combines with J gene TRBJ1-1; D not certain. The CDR3, as DNA: TGTGCCAGCAAGGGAGCCACTGAAGCTTTCTTT. Its translation: CASKGATEAFF. Filled out from reference TRBV2 and TRBJ1-1, the complete variable domain reads EPEVTQTPSHQVTQMGQEVILRCVPISNHLYFYWYRQILGQKVEFLVSFYNNEISEKSEIFDDQFSVERPDGSNFTLKIRSTKLEDSAMYFCASKGATEAFFGQGTRLTVV.